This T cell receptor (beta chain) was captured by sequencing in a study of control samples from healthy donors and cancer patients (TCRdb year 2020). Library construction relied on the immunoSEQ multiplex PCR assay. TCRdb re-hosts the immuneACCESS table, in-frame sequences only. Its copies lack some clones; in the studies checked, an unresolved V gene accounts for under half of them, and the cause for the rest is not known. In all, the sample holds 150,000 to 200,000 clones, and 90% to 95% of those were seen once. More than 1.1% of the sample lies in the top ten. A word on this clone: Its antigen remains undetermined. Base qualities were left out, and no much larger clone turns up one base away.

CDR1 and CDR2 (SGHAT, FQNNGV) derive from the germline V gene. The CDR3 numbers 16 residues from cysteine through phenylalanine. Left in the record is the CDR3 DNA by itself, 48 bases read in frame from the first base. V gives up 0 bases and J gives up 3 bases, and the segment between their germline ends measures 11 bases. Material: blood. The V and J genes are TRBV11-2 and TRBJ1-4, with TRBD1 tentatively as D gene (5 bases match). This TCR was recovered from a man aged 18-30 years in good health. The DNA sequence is TGTGCCAGCAGCTTAGAGTGGGGGGGAGCTAATGAAAAACTGTTTTTT. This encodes CASSLEWGGANEKLFF.